This record concerns one T cell receptor beta chain sequence. CDR1 MGHRA and CDR2 YSYEKL come from the germline V gene. Unmatched junction bases numbered 16, after V lost 3 bases and J lost 8 bases. This CDR3 spans 17 amino acids. The sample comes from a study of OX40 agonist ivuxolimab in advanced cancers. Clones were sequenced by immunoSEQ multiplex PCR, and TCRdb holds only the in-frame ones, with some missing. In the table there are 45,000 to 55,000 clones, approximately 79% of which are singletons. This sequence was found in an adult with an advanced solid tumor such as melanoma, head and neck, liver or kidney cancer. The V call is TRBV4-1, the J call TRBJ2-1; 7 nucleotides align to TRBD2. The sample here was CD4+ or CD8+ T cells sorted from blood, taken in a trial of the OX40 agonist ivuxolimab. The CDR3 is CASSQGRTRVPYDEQFF. In DNA form, the CDR3 reads TGCGCCAGCAGCCAGGGTAGGACTAGAGTTCCTTACGATGAGCAGTTCTTC.